This T cell receptor beta chain was documented in a study of identical twins. Study-level points and caveats: Out-of-frame alpha sequences common to twins exhibited a surplus of low generation probability.

Trimming at V came to 10 bases and at J to 5 bases, leaving 7 bases not matched to a gene. The germline V gene encodes CDR1 MGHDK and CDR2 SYGVNS. The CDR3 consists of 13 residues. Details on this clonotype: Its antigen remains unknown.

TCRdb processed the 5' RACE reads anew with MiXCR; each CDR3 protein has one entry. Among 640,000 or so distinct CDR3 sequences listed, 6% to 6.5% were seen once. The chain has TRBV25-1 and TRBJ1-1, with 10 bases that match TRBD1. The clonotype comes from a man in his late teens or twenties in good health. Sequences were obtained from naive T cells sorted from blood. The CDR3 sequence is CATLAGQGTEAFF. In DNA form, the CDR3 reads TGTGCCACCCTTGCGGGACAGGGGACTGAAGCTTTCTTT.